These T cell receptor beta chains were read from a single sample in a study of response to subunit inactivated influenza vaccine. TCRdb called the RT-PCR reads again in MiXCR, with one record for every CDR3 protein. The repertoire holds more than 600,000 distinct CDR3 sequences, with less than 20% as singletons. The input for sequencing was PBMCs from blood, taken roughly 5 days after vaccination. The receptors originated from a man aged 45-60 years who received an inactivated influenza vaccine. Each CDR3 is given with its conserved first and last residue. A D gene is named only where the DNA matches it firmly. Only some rows state a clone size, as once, few, many or a class for expanded clones.

TRBJ1-4,NA,TRBV3-1,NA,TGTGCCAGCAGCCAGCATATTGCACGAAGGGCAGTAGAGGAAAAACTGTTTTTT,CASSQHIARRAVEEKLFF
TRBJ2-7,NA,TRBV15,NA,TGTGCCACCAGCGCCTCCGTCGGGAGCTCCTACGAGCAGTACTTC,CATSASVGSSYEQYF
TRBJ1-1,few,TRBV9,NA,TGTGCCAGCAGCGTACTGGCAGGGGAAATGAACACTGAAGCTTTCTTT,CASSVLAGEMNTEAFF
TRBJ2-5,many,TRBV6-2/TRBV6-3,NA,TGTGCCAGCAGTTACGGAGGGACCCAGTACTTC,CASSYGGTQYF
TRBJ2-3,few,TRBV20-1,NA,TGCAGTGCTAGTGGTCTCGGCAGGAGCACAGATACGCAGTATTTT,CSASGLGRSTDTQYF
TRBJ1-3,NA,TRBV11-2,NA,TGTGCCAGCAGTAGGGAATCCGGAAACACCATATATTTT,CASSRESGNTIYF
TRBJ2-5,NA,TRBV12-3/TRBV12-4,NA,TGTGCCAGCAGTTTAGCGGGGTTCATGGCCCAAGAGACCCAGTACTTC,CASSLAGFMAQETQYF
TRBJ2-7,NA,TRBV10-3,NA,TGTGCCATCAGTGACTCCCACGAGCAGTACTTC,CAISDSHEQYF
TRBJ1-2,few,TRBV12-3/TRBV12-4,NA,TGTGCCAGCAGTTTAGGACACACAGCTAACTATGGCTACACCTTC,CASSLGHTANYGYTF
TRBJ2-6,few,TRBV12-3/TRBV12-4,NA,TGTGCCAGCAGTCTAGAGGAGCAAACGGGCAACGTCCTGACTTTC,CASSLEEQTGNVLTF
TRBJ2-1,NA,TRBV5-6,TRBD2,TGTGCCAGCACCAAGGTGGCGGGGGGACTGCTAGGGAATGAGCAGTTCTTC,CASTKVAGGLLGNEQFF
TRBJ2-7,few,TRBV20-1,TRBD1,TGCAGTGCTGGGGGATTTCTGACAGGGACCTACGAGCAGTACTTC,CSAGGFLTGTYEQYF
TRBJ2-2,NA,TRBV2,TRBD1,TGTGCCAGCAGTCCCGGGACAGCCGGGAACACCGGGGAGCTGTTTTTT,CASSPGTAGNTGELFF
TRBJ1-1,NA,TRBV29-1,NA,TGCAGCGTTGGGGACATGGGCACTGAAGCTTTCTTT,CSVGDMGTEAFF
TRBJ2-5,NA,TRBV5-1,NA,TGCGCCAGCAGCCTCCCCACCATGGGGGAAGAGACCCAGTACTTC,CASSLPTMGEETQYF
TRBJ2-6,NA,TRBV6-5,NA,TGTGCCAGCAGTTACCCCAGACTAGTCTCTGGGGCCAACGTCCTGACTTTC,CASSYPRLVSGANVLTF
TRBJ2-7,few,TRBV6-2/TRBV6-3,NA,TGTGCCAGCAGCCCAAACAGGGGGGGCACCTACGAGCAGTACTTC,CASSPNRGGTYEQYF